This T cell receptor beta chain came from a study of T cell responses to AZD1222 COVID-19 vaccine. Background on the study: Doses given second, at about 4 or about 12 weeks, were pooled.

Sequencing was performed with immunoSEQ multiplex PCR; in TCRdb, only in-frame clones are kept and a portion is missing. Found here are about 130,000 clones, 90% to 95% of them singletons; the top ten hold approximately 2%. This CDR3 comprises 14 residues. Trimming took 0 bases from V and 2 from J, leaving 11 bases between them. Per the germline V gene, CDR1 is SQVTM and CDR2 is ANQGSEA. The sequencing here drew on peripheral blood, taken on day 0 of AZD1222 vaccination. The clonotype originates from an adult in good health. The chain couples TRBV29-1 to TRBJ2-7, with a tentative D call TRBD2 (5 bases). The CDR3 nucleotides read TGCAGCGTTGAAGATCGGGGAGAGACCTACGAGCAGTACTTC. It encodes CSVEDRGETYEQYF.